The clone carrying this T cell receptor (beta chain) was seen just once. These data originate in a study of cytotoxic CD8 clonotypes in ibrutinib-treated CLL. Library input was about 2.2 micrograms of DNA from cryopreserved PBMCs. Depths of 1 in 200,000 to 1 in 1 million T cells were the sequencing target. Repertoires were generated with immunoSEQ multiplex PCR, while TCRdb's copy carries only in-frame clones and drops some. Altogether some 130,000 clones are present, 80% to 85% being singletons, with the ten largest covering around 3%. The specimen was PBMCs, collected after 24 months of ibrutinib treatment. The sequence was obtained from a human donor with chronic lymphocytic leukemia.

In DNA, the CDR3 is TGTGCCAGCAGCTTAGGCCAGGGAAACACCATATATTTT. Its translation: CASSLGQGNTIYF. The J gene is TRBJ1-3, the V gene TRBV7-9; D is ambiguous. The CDR3 spans 13 residues. Germline V CDR1 and CDR2: SEHNR, FQNEAQ (reference sequence). Trimming removed 1 base from V and 4 bases from J, with 5 bases in between.